These T cell receptor beta chains were read from a single sample in a study of T cell changes during pregnancy in multiple sclerosis. Method: immunoSEQ multiplex PCR; TCRdb's copy keeps in-frame clones and lacks some. The sample has tens of thousands of clones, roughly 90% seen once. The specimen comprised CD8+ T cells from peripheral blood mononuclear cells, sampled after pregnancy. The receptor set was obtained from a female donor with multiple sclerosis, enrolled in a pregnancy study. CDR3s include the opening cysteine and the closing phenylalanine or tryptophan. Fields, in order: V gene, D gene, J gene, clone size, CDR3 protein, CDR3 DNA. D genes are given only for firm matches. Size is omitted from some rows. Given values are once, few, many or a class for expanded clones.

V gene: TRBV19
D gene: TRBD1
J gene: TRBJ2-2
clone size: .
CDR3 protein: CASSMLGQVDTGELFF
CDR3 DNA: TGTGCCAGTAGTATGCTGGGACAGGTGGACACCGGGGAGCTGTTTTTT

V gene: TRBV4-1
D gene: .
J gene: TRBJ1-2
clone size: few
CDR3 protein: CASSQALNHYGYTF
CDR3 DNA: TGCGCCAGCAGCCAAGCCCTAAATCACTATGGCTACACCTTC

V gene: TRBV7-6
D gene: TRBD1
J gene: TRBJ2-7
clone size: .
CDR3 protein: CASSLGPGQGATYEQYF
CDR3 DNA: TGTGCCAGCAGCTTAGGCCCGGGACAGGGGGCGACCTACGAGCAGTACTTC

V gene: TRBV4-2
D gene: TRBD2
J gene: TRBJ2-7
clone size: .
CDR3 protein: CASSHAGGTRSYEQYF
CDR3 DNA: TGTGCCAGCAGCCACGCTGGGGGGACTAGGTCTTACGAGCAGTACTTC

V gene: TRBV27
D gene: .
J gene: TRBJ2-7
clone size: .
CDR3 protein: CASSLWGIGDYEQYF
CDR3 DNA: TGTGCCAGCAGCTTATGGGGTATCGGGGACTACGAGCAGTACTTC

V gene: TRBV30
D gene: .
J gene: TRBJ2-2
clone size: once
CDR3 protein: CAWSQTWGWQGELFF
CDR3 DNA: TGTGCCTGGAGTCAAACATGGGGCTGGCAGGGGGAGCTGTTTTTT

V gene: TRBV9
D gene: TRBD1
J gene: TRBJ2-5
clone size: once
CDR3 protein: CASSEGAGLQETQYF
CDR3 DNA: TGTGCCAGCAGCGAGGGGGCAGGACTCCAAGAGACCCAGTACTTC

V gene: TRBV23-1
D gene: .
J gene: TRBJ1-1
clone size: once
CDR3 protein: CASISAGEGMNTEAFF
CDR3 DNA: TGCGCCAGCATTTCGGCAGGGGAAGGAATGAACACTGAAGCTTTCTTT

V gene: TRBV11-2
D gene: .
J gene: TRBJ1-5
clone size: .
CDR3 protein: CASSGKENQPQHF
CDR3 DNA: TGTGCCAGCAGCGGTAAAGAGAATCAGCCCCAGCATTTT

V gene: TRBV6-5
D gene: .
J gene: TRBJ1-1
clone size: .
CDR3 protein: CASSYSEGLTEAFF
CDR3 DNA: TGTGCCAGCAGTTACTCGGAGGGCCTCACTGAAGCTTTCTTT

V gene: TRBV30
D gene: TRBD2
J gene: TRBJ2-1
clone size: .
CDR3 protein: CAWSALAGVNEQFF
CDR3 DNA: TGTGCCTGGAGTGCACTGGCGGGAGTTAATGAGCAGTTCTTC

V gene: TRBV30
D gene: .
J gene: TRBJ1-1
clone size: .
CDR3 protein: CAWYQQGWTEAFF
CDR3 DNA: TGTGCCTGGTACCAACAGGGTTGGACTGAAGCTTTCTTT

V gene: TRBV7-4
D gene: .
J gene: TRBJ1-1
clone size: .
CDR3 protein: CASSPPSLRGENTEAFF
CDR3 DNA: TGTGCCAGCAGCCCTCCGAGTTTGCGGGGTGAGAACACTGAAGCTTTCTTT

V gene: TRBV13
D gene: TRBD1
J gene: TRBJ1-5
clone size: .
CDR3 protein: CASSLGLGTGGLHSNQPQHF
CDR3 DNA: TGTGCCAGCAGCTTAGGCCTAGGGACAGGGGGCCTACATAGCAATCAGCCCCAGCATTTT

V gene: TRBV6-5
D gene: .
J gene: TRBJ2-2
clone size: .
CDR3 protein: CASSALGGGRELFF
CDR3 DNA: TGTGCCAGCAGTGCCCTCGGTGGGGGCCGGGAGCTGTTTTTT

V gene: TRBV5-1
D gene: TRBD1
J gene: TRBJ1-4
clone size: .
CDR3 protein: CASSRTGVGGEKLFF
CDR3 DNA: TGCGCCAGCAGCAGGACAGGGGTCGGGGGTGAAAAACTGTTTTTT

V gene: TRBV2
D gene: .
J gene: TRBJ1-4
clone size: .
CDR3 protein: CASSEPGAMATNEKLFF
CDR3 DNA: TGTGCCAGCAGTGAACCAGGGGCGATGGCAACTAATGAAAAACTGTTTTTT

V gene: TRBV5-6
D gene: TRBD1
J gene: TRBJ2-7
clone size: .
CDR3 protein: CASSHGQGANRKYEQYF
CDR3 DNA: TGTGCCAGCAGCCATGGACAGGGGGCTAATAGAAAGTACGAGCAGTACTTC

V gene: TRBV7-9
D gene: .
J gene: TRBJ2-3
clone size: .
CDR3 protein: CASSRSGSTDTQYF
CDR3 DNA: TGTGCCAGCAGCCGTAGCGGAAGCACAGATACGCAGTATTTT

V gene: TRBV6-1
D gene: TRBD2
J gene: TRBJ2-3
clone size: .
CDR3 protein: CASCGLDADTQYF
CDR3 DNA: TGTGCCAGCTGCGGACTAGACGCAGATACGCAGTATTTT

V gene: TRBV7-9
D gene: .
J gene: TRBJ1-1
clone size: .
CDR3 protein: CASSPGFNTEAFF
CDR3 DNA: TGTGCCAGCAGCCCGGGATTTAACACTGAAGCTTTCTTT

V gene: TRBV4-2
D gene: .
J gene: TRBJ1-6
clone size: .
CDR3 protein: CASSQDDTQGHASPLHF
CDR3 DNA: TGTGCCAGCAGCCAAGATGACACACAGGGCCACGCTTCACCCCTCCACTTT

V gene: TRBV10-3
D gene: .
J gene: TRBJ2-1
clone size: .
CDR3 protein: CAIRAASGQADEQFF
CDR3 DNA: TGTGCCATCAGGGCCGCCTCGGGACAAGCCGATGAGCAGTTCTTC

V gene: TRBV5-1
D gene: .
J gene: TRBJ2-1
clone size: .
CDR3 protein: CASSGDSDNEQFF
CDR3 DNA: TGCGCCAGCAGCGGAGACAGTGATAATGAGCAGTTCTTC

V gene: TRBV4-1
D gene: TRBD2
J gene: TRBJ2-1
clone size: .
CDR3 protein: CASSQDGTSGSGEQFF
CDR3 DNA: TGCGCCAGCAGCCAAGACGGGACTAGCGGGAGTGGTGAGCAGTTCTTC

V gene: TRBV6-6
D gene: .
J gene: TRBJ1-1
clone size: .
CDR3 protein: CASSPPGDTEAFF
CDR3 DNA: TGTGCCAGCAGCCCCCCGGGGGACACTGAAGCTTTCTTT

V gene: TRBV7-9
D gene: TRBD1
J gene: TRBJ1-2
clone size: .
CDR3 protein: CASSLANRGGYGYTF
CDR3 DNA: TGTGCCAGCAGCTTAGCGAACAGGGGTGGCTATGGCTACACCTTC

V gene: TRBV6-5
D gene: .
J gene: TRBJ2-2
clone size: .
CDR3 protein: CASSYSRGAGTGELFF
CDR3 DNA: TGTGCCAGCAGTTACTCACGGGGAGCCGGGACCGGGGAGCTGTTTTTT

V gene: TRBV11-2
D gene: TRBD2
J gene: TRBJ2-1
clone size: once
CDR3 protein: CASSVGTSGSPYNEQFF
CDR3 DNA: TGTGCCAGCAGCGTCGGGACTAGCGGGAGTCCCTACAATGAGCAGTTCTTC

V gene: TRBV5-6
D gene: .
J gene: TRBJ1-1
clone size: .
CDR3 protein: CASSLGPGAYNTEAFF
CDR3 DNA: TGTGCCAGCAGCTTGGGGCCAGGGGCTTACAACACTGAAGCTTTCTTT

V gene: TRBV19
D gene: TRBD1
J gene: TRBJ2-7
clone size: .
CDR3 protein: CASRWANRGNYEQYF
CDR3 DNA: TGTGCCAGTAGATGGGCAAACAGGGGTAACTACGAGCAGTACTTC

V gene: TRBV28
D gene: TRBD1
J gene: TRBJ1-2
clone size: .
CDR3 protein: CASSLDRVGYTF
CDR3 DNA: TGTGCCAGCAGTTTAGACAGGGTTGGCTACACCTTC